This T cell receptor beta chain was retrieved from a study of glioma-infiltrating T cells. Regarding the study as a whole: Non-neoplastic patients had below-expected tissue-blood divergence, while all gliomas exceeded expectation.

With 0 bases removed from V and 6 bases from J, the gap between germline ends came to 10 bases. Per the germline V gene, CDR1 is SGHVS and CDR2 is FQNEAQ. The CDR3 is made up of 14 amino acids. Remarks on this clonotype: Its antigen is not known.

The iRepertoire nested amplicon-rescue multiplex PCR amplified TCR alpha and beta CDR3s from RNA. TCRdb called the multiplex PCR reads again in MiXCR, with one record for every CDR3 protein. The sample carries about 110,000 distinct CDR3 sequences, 20% to 30% recorded once. Sequenced input: glioma tissue, nonneoplastic brain tissue, or PBMCs (not recorded which). V is TRBV7-8 and J is TRBJ2-3; possible D gene TRBD2, 5 bases. The origin of this receptor is a human donor with low-grade glioma or glioblastoma, undergoing nonglioma brain surgery, or in good health (not recorded which). CDR3 in DNA: TGTGCCAGCAGCTTAGCGCGGGTCGGCGATACGCAGTATTTT. It encodes CASSLARVGDTQYF. The whole variable domain, filled in from reference TRBV7-8 and TRBJ2-3, reads GAGVSQSPRYKVAKRGQDVALRCDPISGHVSLFWYQQALGQGPEFLTYFQNEAQLDKSGLPSDRFFAERPEGSVSTLKIQRTQQEDSAVYLCASSLARVGDTQYFGPGTRLTVL.